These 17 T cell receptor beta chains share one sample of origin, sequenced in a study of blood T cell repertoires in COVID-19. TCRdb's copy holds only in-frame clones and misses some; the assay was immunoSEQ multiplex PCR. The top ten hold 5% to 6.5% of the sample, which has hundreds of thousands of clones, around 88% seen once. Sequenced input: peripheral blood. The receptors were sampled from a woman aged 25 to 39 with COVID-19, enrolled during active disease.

CDR3 residues: CASMRAGGPQDTQYF. The CDR3 DNA is TGTGCCAGCATGCGAGCGGGAGGGCCTCAAGATACGCAGTATTTT. The chain joins TRBV6-5 to TRBJ2-3; 10 bases match TRBD2. V lost 7 bases to trimming and J lost 5 bases; unmatched junction nucleotides: 9. The CDR3 totals 15 residues. Germline V gene sequence: CDR1 MNHEY, CDR2 SVGAGI.

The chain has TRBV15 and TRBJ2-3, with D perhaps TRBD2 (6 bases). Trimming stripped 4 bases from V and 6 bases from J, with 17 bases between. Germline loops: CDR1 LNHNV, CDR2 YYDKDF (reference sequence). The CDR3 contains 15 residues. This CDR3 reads CATSTSRGSGDTQYF. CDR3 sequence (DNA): TGTGCCACCAGCACCTCACGGGGGTCGGGGGATACGCAGTATTTT.

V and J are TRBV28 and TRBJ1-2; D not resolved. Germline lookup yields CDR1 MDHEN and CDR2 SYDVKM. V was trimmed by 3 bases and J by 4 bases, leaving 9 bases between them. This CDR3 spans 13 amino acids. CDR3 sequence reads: CASSLEQSYGYTF. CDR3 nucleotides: TGTGCCAGCAGTTTGGAACAGTCCTATGGCTACACCTTC.

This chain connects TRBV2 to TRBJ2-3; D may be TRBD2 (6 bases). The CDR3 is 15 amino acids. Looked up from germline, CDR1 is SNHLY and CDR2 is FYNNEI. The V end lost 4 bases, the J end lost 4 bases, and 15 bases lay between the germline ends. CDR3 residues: CASSGGGWSSDTQYF. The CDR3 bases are TGTGCCAGCAGTGGGGGAGGCTGGAGCTCAGATACGCAGTATTTT.

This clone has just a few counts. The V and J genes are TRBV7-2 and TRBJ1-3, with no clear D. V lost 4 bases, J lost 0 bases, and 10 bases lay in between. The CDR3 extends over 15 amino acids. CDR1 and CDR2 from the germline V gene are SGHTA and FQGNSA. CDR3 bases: TGTGCCAGCAGCTCACTGATTAGCTCTGGAAACACCATATATTTT. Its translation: CASSSLISSGNTIYF.

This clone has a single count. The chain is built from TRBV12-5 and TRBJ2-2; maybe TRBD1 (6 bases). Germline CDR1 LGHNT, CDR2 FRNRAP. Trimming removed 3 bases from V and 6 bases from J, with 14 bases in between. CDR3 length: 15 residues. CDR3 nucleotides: TGTGCTAGTGGTTTCCCGGACAGACCGGCCGGGGAGCTGTTTTTT. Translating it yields CASGFPDRPAGELFF.

CDR3 amino acids: CASSFSYLLGQYF. Written as DNA, the CDR3 is TGTGCCAGCAGTTTCTCCTATTTACTAGGGCAGTATTTT. The chain employs TRBV28 and TRBJ2-3, with D perhaps TRBD2 (5 bases). From germline, CDR1 is MDHEN and CDR2 SYDVKM. Trimming removed 3 bases at V and 11 bases at J, with 15 bases between. The CDR3 covers 13 residues. Filled out from reference TRBV28 and TRBJ2-3, the complete variable domain reads DVKVTQSSRYLVKRTGEKVFLECVQDMDHENMFWYRQDPGLGLRLIYFSYDVKMKEKGDIPEGYSVSREKKERFSLILESASTNQTSMYLCASSFSYLLGQYFGPGTRLTVL.

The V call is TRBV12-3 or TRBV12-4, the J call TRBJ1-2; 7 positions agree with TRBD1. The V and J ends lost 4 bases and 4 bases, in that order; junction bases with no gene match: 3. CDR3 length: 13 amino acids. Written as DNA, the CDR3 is TGTGCCAGCAGTTCCGACAGGGCCTATGGCTACACCTTC. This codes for CASSSDRAYGYTF.

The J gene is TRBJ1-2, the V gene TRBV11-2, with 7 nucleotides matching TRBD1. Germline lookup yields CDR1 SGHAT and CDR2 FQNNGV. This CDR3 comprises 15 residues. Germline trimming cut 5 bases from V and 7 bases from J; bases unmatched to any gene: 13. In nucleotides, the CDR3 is TGTGCCAGCAGCAACCGACAGGGATGGAGCGGTGGCTACACCTTC. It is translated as CASSNRQGWSGGYTF.

In DNA form, the CDR3 reads TGTGCCAGTAGTGCTCACTTACTAGCGGGGGGCTACAATGAGCAGTTCTTC. Translation gives CASSAHLLAGGYNEQFF. The chain couples TRBV19 to TRBJ2-1; 12 bases fit TRBD2. The CDR3 extends over 17 amino acids. Trimming at V came to 5 bases and at J to 3 bases, leaving 8 bases not matched to a gene. Germline CDR1 and CDR2: LNHDA and SQIVND (reference sequence). Combining the CDR3 with reference TRBV19 and TRBJ2-1 gives the whole variable domain DGGITQSPKYLFRKEGQNVTLSCEQNLNHDAMYWYRQDPGQGLRLIYYSQIVNDFQKGDIAEGYSVSREKKESFPLTVTSAQKNPTAFYLCASSAHLLAGGYNEQFFGPGTRLTVL.

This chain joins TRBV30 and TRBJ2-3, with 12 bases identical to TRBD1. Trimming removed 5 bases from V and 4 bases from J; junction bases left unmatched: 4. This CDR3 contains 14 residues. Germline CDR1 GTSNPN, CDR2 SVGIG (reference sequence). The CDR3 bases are TGTGCCTGGGCCGGGACAGGGGGCGCAGATACGCAGTATTTT. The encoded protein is CAWAGTGGADTQYF.

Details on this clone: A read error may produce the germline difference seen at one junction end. For the CDR3, the DNA is TGTGTCAGCAGCTTAGCGGTGGCTTACGAGCAGTACTTC. This sequence encodes CVSSLAVAYEQYF. The chain is built from TRBV7-8 and TRBJ2-7; tentative D call: TRBD2 (6 bases). Germline V lookup: CDR1 SGHVS, CDR2 FQNEAQ. The CDR3 covers 13 residues.

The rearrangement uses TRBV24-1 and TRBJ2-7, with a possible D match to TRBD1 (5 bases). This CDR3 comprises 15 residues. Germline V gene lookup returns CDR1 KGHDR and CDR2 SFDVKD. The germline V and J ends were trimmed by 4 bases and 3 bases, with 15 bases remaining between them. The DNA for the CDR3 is TGTGCCACCAGTGACAGTGACAGCGTGGGCTACGAGCAGTACTTC. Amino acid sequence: CATSDSDSVGYEQYF.

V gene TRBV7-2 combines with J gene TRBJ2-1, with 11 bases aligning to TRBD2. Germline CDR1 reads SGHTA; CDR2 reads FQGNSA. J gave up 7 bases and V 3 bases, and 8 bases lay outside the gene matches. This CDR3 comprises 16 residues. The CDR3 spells CASSLLAGGAGNEQFF. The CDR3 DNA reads TGTGCCAGCAGCTTGTTAGCGGGGGGGGCTGGGAATGAGCAGTTCTTC. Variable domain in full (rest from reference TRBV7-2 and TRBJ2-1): GAGVSQSPSNKVTEKGKDVELRCDPISGHTALYWYRQSLGQGLEFLIYFQGNSAPDKSGLPSDRFSAERTGGSVSTLTIQRTQQEDSAVYLCASSLLAGGAGNEQFFGPGTRLTVL.

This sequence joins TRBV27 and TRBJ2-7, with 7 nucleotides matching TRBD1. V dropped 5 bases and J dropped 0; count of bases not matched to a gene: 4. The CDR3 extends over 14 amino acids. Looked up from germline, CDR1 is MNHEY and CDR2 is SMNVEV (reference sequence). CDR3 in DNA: TGTGCCAGCAGTCTGACAGGGTTCTCCTACGAGCAGTACTTC. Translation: CASSLTGFSYEQYF.

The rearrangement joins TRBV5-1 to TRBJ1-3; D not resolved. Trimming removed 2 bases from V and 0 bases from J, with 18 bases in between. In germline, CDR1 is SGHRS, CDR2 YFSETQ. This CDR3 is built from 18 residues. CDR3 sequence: CASSLNGFVAGSGNTIYF. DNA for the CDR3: TGCGCCAGCAGCTTAAATGGATTCGTGGCGGGCTCTGGAAACACCATATATTTT. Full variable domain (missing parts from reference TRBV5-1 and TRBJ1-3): KAGVTQTPRYLIKTRGQQVTLSCSPISGHRSVSWYQQTPGQGLQFLFEYFSETQRNKGNFPGRFSGRQFSNSRSEMNVSTLELGDSALYLCASSLNGFVAGSGNTIYFGEGSWLTVV.

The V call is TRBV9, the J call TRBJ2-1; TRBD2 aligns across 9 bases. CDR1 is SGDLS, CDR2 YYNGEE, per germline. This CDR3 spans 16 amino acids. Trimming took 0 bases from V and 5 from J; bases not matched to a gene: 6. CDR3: CASSVVAGAGDNEQFF. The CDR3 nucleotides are TGTGCCAGCAGCGTAGTAGCGGGAGCTGGGGACAATGAGCAGTTCTTC. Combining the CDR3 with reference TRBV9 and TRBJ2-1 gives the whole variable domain DSGVTQTPKHLITATGQRVTLRCSPRSGDLSVYWYQQSLDQGLQFLIQYYNGEERAKGNILERFSAQQFPDLHSELNLSSLELGDSALYFCASSVVAGAGDNEQFFGPGTRLTVL.